The table lists the clone carrying this T cell receptor (beta chain) with a few counts. Trimming cost V 1 base and J 1 base, with 7 bases left between them. This CDR3 is 15 amino acids long. Germline V gene data show CDR1 as LNHNV and CDR2 as YYDKDF (reference sequence). Two oligonucleotides, mixed equimolar, formed the beta constant-region primer covering TRBC1 and TRBC2. One entry per CDR3 protein, called by TCRdb with MiXCR from the UMI-ligation and nested PCR reads. In the table there are more than 35,000 distinct CDR3 sequences, approximately 12% of which are singletons. The record originates from a study of naive and memory T cell subsets.

Sequenced input: effector memory CD4+ T cells from blood. Regarding subset: effector memory, CD45RA- CD27-. The chain combines TRBV15 with TRBJ1-4, with a tentative D call TRBD1 (6 bases). The origin of this receptor is a human donor in good health. The CDR3 reads CATSRGRGTNEKLFF. CDR3 DNA sequence: TGTGCCACCAGCAGAGGCAGGGGAACTAATGAAAAACTGTTTTTT.